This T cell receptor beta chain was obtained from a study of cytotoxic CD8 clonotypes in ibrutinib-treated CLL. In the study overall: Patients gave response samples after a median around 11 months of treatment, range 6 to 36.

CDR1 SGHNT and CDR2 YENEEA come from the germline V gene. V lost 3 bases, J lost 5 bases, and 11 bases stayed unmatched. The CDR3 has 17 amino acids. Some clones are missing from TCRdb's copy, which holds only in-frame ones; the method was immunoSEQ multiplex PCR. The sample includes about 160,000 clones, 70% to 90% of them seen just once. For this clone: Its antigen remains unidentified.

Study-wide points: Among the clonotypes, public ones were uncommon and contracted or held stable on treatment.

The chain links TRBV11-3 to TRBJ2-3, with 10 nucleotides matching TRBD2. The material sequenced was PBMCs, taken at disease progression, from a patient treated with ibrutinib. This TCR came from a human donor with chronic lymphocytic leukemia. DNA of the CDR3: TGTGCCAGCAGCTTGGGGCCCAGCGGGAGGGCCGGAGATACGCAGTATTTT. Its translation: CASSLGPSGRAGDTQYF. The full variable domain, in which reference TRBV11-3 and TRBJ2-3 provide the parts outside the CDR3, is EAGVVQSPRYKIIEKKQPVAFWCNPISGHNTLYWYLQNLGQGPELLIRYENEEAVDDSQLPKDRFSAERLKGVDSTLKIQPAELGDSAVYLCASSLGPSGRAGDTQYFGPGTRLTVL.